The 29 T cell receptor beta chains below come from one sample, sequenced in a study of Graves' ophthalmopathy and Graves' hyperthyroidism. TCR beta CDR3 amplification used RNA transcripts. First-round RT-PCR employed HTBI primers, with a second-round multiplex PCR after it. TCRdb analysed the multiplex PCR reads with MiXCR anew, one entry per CDR3 protein. The sample holds more than 1,000,000 distinct CDR3 sequences; around a third are singletons and the top ten take roughly 10%. Sequenced input: peripheral blood or thyroid tissue (not recorded which). The receptor source for this set is an adult man with Graves' hyperthyroidism.

The chain uses TRBV20-1 and TRBJ1-3; D is ambiguous. This CDR3 spans 14 amino acids. V was shortened by 4 bases and J by 0 bases, with 10 bases between the two germline ends. Germline V gene data show CDR1 as DFQATT and CDR2 as SNEGSKA (reference sequence). The CDR3, as DNA: TGCAGTGCTAAGACGCCAGGCTCTGGAAACACCATATATTTT. Translating gives CSAKTPGSGNTIYF.

The genes are TRBV11-2 and TRBJ2-5; D not certain. This CDR3 spans 14 amino acids. V lost 1 base to trimming and J lost 7 bases, with 13 bases between them. Looked up from germline, CDR1 is SGHAT and CDR2 is FQNNGV. CDR3 sequence (DNA): TGTGCCAGCAGCTTAGGGACGACAACGGGGACCCAGTACTTC. It codes for CASSLGTTTGTQYF.

CDR3 in DNA: TGTGCCAGCAGCACACGACCGAGACAGGGGACTAGCGGGATAAGTGCCTACGAGCAGTACTTC. As protein: CASSTRPRQGTSGISAYEQYF. The chain is built from TRBV7-8 and TRBJ2-7, with TRBD2 matching over 13 bases. This CDR3 is 21 amino acids long. Germline assignment: CDR1 SGHVS and CDR2 FQNEAQ. With 5 bases clipped from V and 2 bases from J, the junction kept 21 bases outside the gene matches. Based on the CDR3 plus reference TRBV7-8 and TRBJ2-7, the full variable domain is GAGVSQSPRYKVAKRGQDVALRCDPISGHVSLFWYQQALGQGPEFLTYFQNEAQLDKSGLPSDRFFAERPEGSVSTLKIQRTQQEDSAVYLCASSTRPRQGTSGISAYEQYFGPGTRLTVT.

This clonotype came up many times. V usage is TRBV7-2 and J usage is TRBJ2-7, with D perhaps TRBD2 (6 bases). CDR3 size: 13 residues. Germline assignment: CDR1 SGHTA and CDR2 FQGNSA. V was cut by 4 bases and J by 3 bases, with 10 bases left in between. As DNA, the CDR3 is TGTGCCAGCAGCTCGGTGACTAGCTACGAGCAGTACTTC. Its protein product is CASSSVTSYEQYF.

The genes are TRBV20-1 and TRBJ2-7; D possibly matches TRBD1 or TRBD2 (5 bases each). With 0 bases removed from V and 0 bases from J, the gap between germline ends came to 9 bases. Germline V gene sequence: CDR1 DFQATT, CDR2 SNEGSKA (reference sequence). The length of the CDR3 is 14 residues. CDR3 residues: CSARDYGASYEQYF. The CDR3 bases are TGCAGTGCTAGAGATTACGGGGCCTCCTACGAGCAGTACTTC.

CDR3 DNA: TGCAGCGTTGAACGGACCAGGGCCGAGACCCAGTACTTC. Its protein is CSVERTRAETQYF. The chain combines TRBV29-1 with TRBJ2-5; TRBD1 is a possible D gene (5 bases). This CDR3 is 13 amino acids long. The V gene's germline CDR1 is SQVTM and CDR2 ANQGSEA. The V end lost 2 bases, the J end lost 5 bases, and 12 bases lay between the germline ends.

This clonotype was recorded once. V gene TRBV25-1 combines with J gene TRBJ1-5; 10 bases are a match to TRBD1. This CDR3 has 13 amino acids. The germline V gene has CDR1 MGHDK and CDR2 SYGVNS. V was clipped by 8 bases and J by 5 bases; unmatched bases: 3. This CDR3 reads CASLGTGDQPQHF. CDR3 nucleotides: TGTGCCAGCTTAGGGACAGGGGATCAGCCCCAGCATTTT.

This clonotype has ten or more counts. V gene TRBV4-3 combines with J gene TRBJ2-7, with 8 bases that match TRBD1. With 1 base clipped from V and 2 bases from J, the junction kept 7 bases outside the gene matches. Germline lookup yields CDR1 LGHNA and CDR2 YSLEER. CDR3 size: 16 residues. The chain's CDR3 is CASSQGGGTGAYEQYF. The CDR3 DNA reads as TGCGCCAGCAGCCAAGGTGGGGGGACAGGCGCCTACGAGCAGTACTTC.

This clonotype was seen many times. This rearrangement joins TRBV11-2 to TRBJ2-7; 7 nucleotides match TRBD2. Trimming took 5 bases from V and 4 from J; bases not matched to a gene: 5. The germline CDR1 and CDR2 sequences are SGHAT and FQNNGV. The CDR3 spans 13 residues. The CDR3 DNA reads as TGTGCCAGCAGCCACAGCGGGATGTACGAGCAGTACTTC. It encodes CASSHSGMYEQYF.

This clonotype has ten or more counts. The rearrangement uses TRBV12-3 or TRBV12-4 and TRBJ1-5, with 7 positions matching TRBD1. J was trimmed by 2 bases and V by 4 bases; bases with no gene match: 5. The CDR3 totals 15 residues. As DNA, the CDR3 is TGTGCCAGCAGTTACGCAGGGGGTGGCAATCAGCCCCAGCATTTT. Translating it yields CASSYAGGGNQPQHF.

The V gene is TRBV30, the J gene TRBJ1-4; no definite D call. V gave up 1 base and J gave up 4 bases, with 7 bases separating them. This CDR3 contains 13 residues. Germline CDR1 GTSNPN, CDR2 SVGIG (reference sequence). The CDR3 protein is CAWSDESNEKLFF. DNA of the CDR3: TGTGCCTGGAGTGATGAAAGTAATGAAAAACTGTTTTTT.

This clonotype was seen more than once but under ten times. V gene TRBV14 combines with J gene TRBJ1-2, with D possibly matching TRBD1 (6 bases). Germline assignment: CDR1 SGHDN and CDR2 FVKESK. Trimming left V 0 bases short and J 8 bases short, with 19 bases between. The CDR3 is made up of 16 amino acids. The CDR3 sequence: CASSQDHTGSYGGYTF. CDR3 nucleotide sequence: TGTGCCAGCAGCCAAGACCACACAGGGTCATATGGCGGCTACACCTTC.

About this clonotype: This likely comes from a read error, as the CDR3 has no conserved phenylalanine or tryptophan at its end. The DNA is omitted, as the CDR3 cannot be located on it reliably, and the CDR3 follows TCRdb's listing. The V gene is TRBV28, the J gene TRBJ2-5; TRBD1, the table's D call, was not compared with the DNA. The CDR3 is made up of 15 amino acids, end residues included. Germline V gives CDR1 MDHEN, CDR2 SYDVKM. This chain's CDR3 is CASSPPKGTGYTFGS.

The rearrangement links TRBV6-2 or TRBV6-3 to TRBJ1-2, with 8 positions matching TRBD1. This CDR3 comprises 15 residues. V lost 4 bases to trimming and J lost 4 bases; unmatched junction nucleotides: 8. Germline assignment: CDR1 MNHEY and CDR2 SVGEGT. Here the CDR3 DNA reads TGTGCCAGCAGTTCCGCGGGACAGGAAGCCTATGGCTACACCTTC. As protein: CASSSAGQEAYGYTF.

This chain links TRBV27 with TRBJ1-5; D might be TRBD1 (5 bases). The CDR3 extends over 15 amino acids. The germline gives CDR1 MNHEY, CDR2 SMNVEV (reference sequence). V lost 9 bases to trimming and J lost 10 bases, with 25 bases between them. The CDR3, as DNA: TGTGCCAGGGCCCTGCAGGGCCAGCTAATCAAACCCCAGCATTTT. Translating it yields CARALQGQLIKPQHF.

The chain recombines TRBV19 with TRBJ1-2; tentatively, D is TRBD1 (5 bases). CDR3 size: 11 residues. Germline V gives CDR1 LNHDA, CDR2 SQIVND (reference sequence). V was pared by 11 bases and J by 3 bases, with 10 bases between. The CDR3 loop is CACGGDYGYTF. CDR3 coding DNA: TGTGCCTGTGGGGGAGACTATGGCTACACCTTC. Combining the CDR3 with reference TRBV19 and TRBJ1-2 gives the whole variable domain DGGITQSPKYLFRKEGQNVTLSCEQNLNHDAMYWYRQDPGQGLRLIYYSQIVNDFQKGDIAEGYSVSREKKESFPLTVTSAQKNPTAFYLCACGGDYGYTFGSGTRLTVV.

This clonotype was counted at least ten times. The rearrangement uses TRBV9 and TRBJ2-5; 9 bases align to TRBD1. V lost 4 bases and J lost 4; bases outside the gene matches: 8. This CDR3 is 15 amino acids long. Per germline, CDR1 SGDLS and CDR2 YYNGEE. The CDR3 loop reads CASSPGTGRGETQYF. CDR3 sequence (DNA): TGTGCCAGCAGCCCAGGGACAGGGAGGGGAGAGACCCAGTACTTC.

This clonotype has a handful of counts. This chain links TRBV20-1 with TRBJ2-7; D not certain. Germline lookup yields CDR1 DFQATT and CDR2 SNEGSKA (reference sequence). The CDR3 covers 12 residues. The ends were cut back, 0 bases at V and 7 bases at J, with 10 bases in the middle. In DNA form, the CDR3 reads TGCAGTGCTAGAGAAGGACCGCGGGAGCAGTACTTC. Amino acids: CSAREGPREQYF.

The sample holds many counts of this clonotype. The chain couples TRBV12-3 or TRBV12-4 to TRBJ2-7, with 8 bases fitting TRBD2. This CDR3 has 14 residues. The V and J ends lost 2 bases and 6 bases, in that order; junction bases with no gene match: 6. CDR3 sequence: CASSLRSGRSEQYF. Here the CDR3 DNA reads TGTGCCAGCAGTTTACGCAGCGGGAGAAGCGAGCAGTACTTC.

V usage is TRBV10-3 and J usage is TRBJ2-5, with 9 bases aligning to TRBD2. The DNA matches TRBJ2-7 better at its end, which makes the J call doubtful. The CDR3 runs to 18 residues. Germline values: CDR1 ENHRY, CDR2 SYGVKD. As DNA, the CDR3 is TGTGCCATCAGCGAGACCCATAGCGGGAGATATCTCCCCTACGAGCAGTACTTC. Its protein is CAISETHSGRYLPYEQYF.

In its sample, this clonotype was seen once. The chain carries TRBV12-3 or TRBV12-4 and TRBJ2-2; 11 bases line up with TRBD2. The V segment lost 8 bases and the J segment 5 bases; nucleotides outside the gene matches: 13. The CDR3 sequence is 17 residues long. CDR3 DNA: TGTGCCAGCTCTCCCGACCTAGCGGGAGGTCGGACCGGGGAGCTGTTTTTT. Protein: CASSPDLAGGRTGELFF.

The chain combines TRBV7-9 with TRBJ2-2, with D perhaps matching TRBD2 (6 bases). The CDR3 spans 15 residues. The V end lost 5 bases, the J end lost 5 bases, and 15 bases lay between the germline ends. CDR1 SEHNR and CDR2 FQNEAQ come from the germline V gene (reference sequence). The CDR3 DNA sequence: TGTGCCAGCAGCAACTCAGGAGGGCATACCGGGGAGCTGTTTTTT. This gives the protein CASSNSGGHTGELFF.

Points on this clonotype: One end of the junction fails to match germline, which may point to a read error. This chain connects TRBV29-1 to TRBJ1-1, with 7 bases aligning to TRBD1. Looked up from germline, CDR1 is SQVTM and CDR2 is ANQGSEA. The CDR3 has 13 residues. CDR3 amino acids: CNVDREGQTEAFF. CDR3 DNA: TGCAACGTTGACAGGGAGGGGCAAACTGAAGCTTTCTTT.

The sample holds a few counts of this clonotype. The rearrangement joins TRBV4-3 to TRBJ1-1; 7 positions match TRBD1. This CDR3 contains 15 residues. Germline trimming cut 1 base from V and 3 bases from J; bases unmatched to any gene: 5. Per the germline V gene, CDR1 is LGHNA and CDR2 is YSLEER. CDR3 in DNA: TGCGCCAGCAGCCAAGCCTACAGGGGATACACTGAAGCTTTCTTT. Translating gives CASSQAYRGYTEAFF.

This clonotype was found once. The rearrangement uses TRBV6-5 and TRBJ2-7; D not certain. This CDR3 region has 13 residues. Germline V lookup: CDR1 MNHEY, CDR2 SVGAGI. Trimming removed 5 bases from V and 1 base from J, with 9 bases in between. CDR3 nucleotide sequence: TGTGCCAGCAGTCGGGTACAGTCCTACGAGCAGTACTTC. Residues: CASSRVQSYEQYF.

This chain uses TRBV18 with TRBJ1-2; the D gene is possibly TRBD1 (6 bases). CDR1 KGHSH and CDR2 LQKENI come from the germline V gene. There are 17 residues in the CDR3. Trimming left V 2 bases short and J 4 bases short, with 20 bases between. CDR3 residues: CASSPGALRGLVYGYTF. In DNA form, the CDR3 reads TGTGCCAGCTCACCAGGAGCTCTGCGGGGGCTCGTCTATGGCTACACCTTC.

In this sample, this clonotype turned up a few times. V usage is TRBV5-1 and J usage is TRBJ1-1; D may be TRBD1 (5 bases). This CDR3 is built from 19 residues. The V and J ends lost 3 bases and 5 bases respectively, with 29 bases between them. CDR1 SGHRS and CDR2 YFSETQ come from the germline V gene. The CDR3 coding sequence is TGCGCCAGCAGCTCCTACCACTTCGGGGCCGGACAAATAGGGACTGAAGCTTTCTTT. Its translation is CASSSYHFGAGQIGTEAFF.

The V and J genes are TRBV6-4 and TRBJ2-2; the match to TRBD2 covers 12 bases. The trim removed 8 bases at V and 6 bases at J, leaving 1 base unmatched. The germline gives CDR1 MRHNA, CDR2 SNTAGT. The CDR3 sequence is 13 residues long. CDR3 in DNA: TGTGCCAGCGGGACTAGCGGGTCCGGGGAGCTGTTTTTT. Amino acid sequence: CASGTSGSGELFF.

The CDR3 spells CASSPGAGVAFF. In nucleotides, the CDR3 is TGTGCCAGCAGCCCAGGGGCAGGGGTGGCTTTCTTT. The chain links TRBV7-2 to TRBJ1-1, with a tentative D call TRBD1 (6 bases). Germline V gives CDR1 SGHTA, CDR2 FQGNSA. The CDR3 has 12 amino acids. The ends were cut back, 5 bases at V and 11 bases at J, with 15 bases in the middle.